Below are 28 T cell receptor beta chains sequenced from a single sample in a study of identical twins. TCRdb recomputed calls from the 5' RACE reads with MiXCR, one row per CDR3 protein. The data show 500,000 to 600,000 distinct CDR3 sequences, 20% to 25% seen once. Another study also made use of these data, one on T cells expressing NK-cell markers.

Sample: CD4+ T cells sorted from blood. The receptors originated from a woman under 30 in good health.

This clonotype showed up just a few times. The DNA of the CDR3 is TGTGCCAGCAGCAAATCCACCCGGGCCCTTTTCAATGAGCAGTTCTTC. This codes for CASSKSTRALFNEQFF. This sequence joins TRBV7-9 and TRBJ2-1; D is ambiguous. This CDR3 region has 16 residues. Trimming cost V 5 bases and J 6 bases, with 20 bases left between them. The germline gives CDR1 SEHNR, CDR2 FQNEAQ (reference sequence). Complete variable domain (other parts from reference TRBV7-9 and TRBJ2-1): DTGVSQNPRHKITKRGQNVTFRCDPISEHNRLYWYRQTLGQGPEFLTYFQNEAQLEKSRLLSDRFSAERPKGSFSTLEIQRTEQGDSAMYLCASSKSTRALFNEQFFGPGTRLTVL.

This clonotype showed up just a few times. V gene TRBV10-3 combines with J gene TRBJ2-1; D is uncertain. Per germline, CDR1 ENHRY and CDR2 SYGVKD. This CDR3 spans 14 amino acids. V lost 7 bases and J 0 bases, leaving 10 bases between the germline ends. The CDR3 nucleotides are TGTGCCATCAAGAAAATGGACTCCTACAATGAGCAGTTCTTC. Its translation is CAIKKMDSYNEQFF.

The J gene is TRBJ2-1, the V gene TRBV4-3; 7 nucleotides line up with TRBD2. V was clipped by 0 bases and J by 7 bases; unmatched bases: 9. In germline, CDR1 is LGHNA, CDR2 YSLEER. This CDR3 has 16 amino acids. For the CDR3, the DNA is TGCGCCAGCAGCCAAGATACGGGAGGCCTCCGGAATGAGCAGTTCTTC. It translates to CASSQDTGGLRNEQFF.

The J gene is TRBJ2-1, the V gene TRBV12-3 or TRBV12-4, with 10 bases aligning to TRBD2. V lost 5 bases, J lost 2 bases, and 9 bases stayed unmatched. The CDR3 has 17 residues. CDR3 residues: CASSPRGSGGPYNEQFF. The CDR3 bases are TGTGCCAGCAGTCCCCGCGGTAGCGGGGGGCCCTACAATGAGCAGTTCTTC.

CDR3 region: CASSLRTGTQETQYF. In DNA form, the CDR3 reads TGTGCCAGCAGCTTACGGACAGGGACCCAAGAGACCCAGTACTTC. The genes are TRBV7-9 and TRBJ2-5, with 8 bases fitting TRBD1. CDR1 and CDR2 from the germline V gene are SEHNR and FQNEAQ (reference sequence). The ends lost 2 bases at V and 1 base at J; junction bases unmatched: 3. The CDR3 is made up of 15 amino acids.

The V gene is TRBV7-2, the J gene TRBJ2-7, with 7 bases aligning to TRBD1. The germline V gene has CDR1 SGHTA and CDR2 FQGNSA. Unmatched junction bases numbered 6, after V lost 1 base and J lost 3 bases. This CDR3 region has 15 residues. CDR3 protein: CASSLVQGRNYEQYF. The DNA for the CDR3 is TGTGCCAGCAGCTTAGTACAGGGGCGAAACTACGAGCAGTACTTC. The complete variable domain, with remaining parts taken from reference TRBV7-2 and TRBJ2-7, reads GAGVSQSPSNKVTEKGKDVELRCDPISGHTALYWYRQSLGQGLEFLIYFQGNSAPDKSGLPSDRFSAERTGGSVSTLTIQRTQQEDSAVYLCASSLVQGRNYEQYFGPGTRLTVT.

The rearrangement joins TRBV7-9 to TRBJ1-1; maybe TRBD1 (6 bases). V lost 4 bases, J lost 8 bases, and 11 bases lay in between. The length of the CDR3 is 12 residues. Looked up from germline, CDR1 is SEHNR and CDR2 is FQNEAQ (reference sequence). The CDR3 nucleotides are TGTGCCAGCAGCTCACTTCAGGGGGAAGCTTTCTTT. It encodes CASSSLQGEAFF.

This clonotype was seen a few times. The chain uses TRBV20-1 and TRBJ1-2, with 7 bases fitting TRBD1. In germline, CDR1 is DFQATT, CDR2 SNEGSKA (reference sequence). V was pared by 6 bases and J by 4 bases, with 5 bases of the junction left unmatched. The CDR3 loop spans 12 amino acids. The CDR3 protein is CSAKGQPYGYTF. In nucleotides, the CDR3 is TGCAGTGCAAAGGGACAGCCCTATGGCTACACCTTC.

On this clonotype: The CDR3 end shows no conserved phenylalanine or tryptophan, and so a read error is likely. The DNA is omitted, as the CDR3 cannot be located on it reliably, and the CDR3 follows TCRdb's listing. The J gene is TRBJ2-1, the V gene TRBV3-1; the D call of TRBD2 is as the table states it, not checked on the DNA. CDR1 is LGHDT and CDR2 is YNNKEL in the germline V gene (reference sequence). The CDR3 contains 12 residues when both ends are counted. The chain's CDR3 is CASSQGTSAVVV.

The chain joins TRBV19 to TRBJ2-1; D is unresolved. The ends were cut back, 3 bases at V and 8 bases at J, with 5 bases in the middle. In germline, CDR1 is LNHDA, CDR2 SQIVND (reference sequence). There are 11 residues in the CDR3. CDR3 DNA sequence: TGTGCCAGTAGTATGAGGCATGAGCAGTTCTTC. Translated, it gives CASSMRHEQFF.

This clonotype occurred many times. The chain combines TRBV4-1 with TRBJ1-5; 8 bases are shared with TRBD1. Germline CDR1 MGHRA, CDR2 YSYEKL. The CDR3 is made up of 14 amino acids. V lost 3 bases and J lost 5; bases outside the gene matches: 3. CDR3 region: CASSQDREDQPQHF. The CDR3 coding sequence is TGCGCCAGCAGCCAGGACAGGGAGGATCAGCCCCAGCATTTT.

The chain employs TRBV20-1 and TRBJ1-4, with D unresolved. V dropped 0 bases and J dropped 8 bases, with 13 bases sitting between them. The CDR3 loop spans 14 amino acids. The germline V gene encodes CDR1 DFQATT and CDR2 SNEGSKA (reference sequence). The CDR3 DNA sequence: TGCAGTGCTAGAGATCCGACACCCCCCGAAAAACTGTTTTTT. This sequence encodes CSARDPTPPEKLFF.

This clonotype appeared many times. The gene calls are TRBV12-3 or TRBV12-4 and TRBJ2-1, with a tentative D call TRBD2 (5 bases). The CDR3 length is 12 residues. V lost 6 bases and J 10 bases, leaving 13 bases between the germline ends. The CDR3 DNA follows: TGTGCCAGCAGGCCCACTAGGAGGGAGCAGTTCTTC. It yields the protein CASRPTRREQFF.

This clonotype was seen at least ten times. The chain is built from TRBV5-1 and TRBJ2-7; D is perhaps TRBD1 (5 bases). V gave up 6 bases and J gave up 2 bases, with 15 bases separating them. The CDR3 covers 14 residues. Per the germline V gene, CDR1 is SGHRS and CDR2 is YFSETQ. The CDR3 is CASTLGAGTYEQYF. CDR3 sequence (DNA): TGCGCCAGCACCCTTGGAGCAGGGACCTACGAGCAGTACTTC. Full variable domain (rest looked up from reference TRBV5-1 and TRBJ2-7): KAGVTQTPRYLIKTRGQQVTLSCSPISGHRSVSWYQQTPGQGLQFLFEYFSETQRNKGNFPGRFSGRQFSNSRSEMNVSTLELGDSALYLCASTLGAGTYEQYFGPGTRLTVT.

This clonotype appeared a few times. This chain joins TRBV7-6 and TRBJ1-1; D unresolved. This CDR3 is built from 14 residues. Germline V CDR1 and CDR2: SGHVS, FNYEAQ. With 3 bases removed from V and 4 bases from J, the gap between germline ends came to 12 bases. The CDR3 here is CASSFQTGPTEAFF. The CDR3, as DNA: TGTGCCAGCAGCTTCCAGACGGGTCCCACTGAAGCTTTCTTT.

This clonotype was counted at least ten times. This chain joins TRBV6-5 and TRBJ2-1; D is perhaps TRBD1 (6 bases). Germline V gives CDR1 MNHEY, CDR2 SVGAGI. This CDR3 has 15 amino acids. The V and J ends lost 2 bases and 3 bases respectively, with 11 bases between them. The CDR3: CASSYRDKGYNEQFF. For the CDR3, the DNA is TGTGCCAGCAGTTACCGGGACAAAGGCTACAATGAGCAGTTCTTC.

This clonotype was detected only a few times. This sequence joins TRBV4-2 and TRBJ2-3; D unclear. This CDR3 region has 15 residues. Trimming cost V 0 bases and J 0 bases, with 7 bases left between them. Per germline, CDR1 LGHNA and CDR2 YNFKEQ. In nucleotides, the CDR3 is TGTGCCAGCAGCCAAGATCTCTCCAGCACAGATACGCAGTATTTT. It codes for CASSQDLSSTDTQYF.

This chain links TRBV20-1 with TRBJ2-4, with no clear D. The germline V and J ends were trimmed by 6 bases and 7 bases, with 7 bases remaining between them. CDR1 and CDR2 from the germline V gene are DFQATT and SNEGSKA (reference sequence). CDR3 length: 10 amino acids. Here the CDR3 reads CSALGNIQYF. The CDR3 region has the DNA TGCAGTGCCCTAGGGAACATTCAGTACTTC.

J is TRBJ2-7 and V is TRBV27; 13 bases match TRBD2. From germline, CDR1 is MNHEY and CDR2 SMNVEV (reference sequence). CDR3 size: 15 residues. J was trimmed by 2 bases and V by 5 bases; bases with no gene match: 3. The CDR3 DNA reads TGTGCCAGCAGTCACGGGACTAGCGGGACCTACGAGCAGTACTTC. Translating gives CASSHGTSGTYEQYF.

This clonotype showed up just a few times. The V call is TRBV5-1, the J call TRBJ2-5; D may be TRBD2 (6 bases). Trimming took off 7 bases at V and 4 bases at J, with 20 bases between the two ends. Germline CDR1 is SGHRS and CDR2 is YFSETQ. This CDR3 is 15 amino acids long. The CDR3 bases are TGCGCCAGCGGGAGGTTACCCGAGAAGGTAGAGACCCAGTACTTC. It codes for CASGRLPEKVETQYF.

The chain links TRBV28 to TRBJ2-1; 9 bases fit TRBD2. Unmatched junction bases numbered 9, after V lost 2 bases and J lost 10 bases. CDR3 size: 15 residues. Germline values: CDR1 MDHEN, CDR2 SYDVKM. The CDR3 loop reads CASSLDLAGQVEQFF. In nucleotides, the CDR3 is TGTGCCAGCAGTTTAGATCTAGCGGGACAAGTGGAGCAGTTCTTC. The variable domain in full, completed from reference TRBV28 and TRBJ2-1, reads DVKVTQSSRYLVKRTGEKVFLECVQDMDHENMFWYRQDPGLGLRLIYFSYDVKMKEKGDIPEGYSVSREKKERFSLILESASTNQTSMYLCASSLDLAGQVEQFFGPGTRLTVL.

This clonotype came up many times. The CDR3 here is CASSLDFSTDTQYF. Here the CDR3 DNA reads TGCGCCAGCAGCTTGGACTTTTCCACAGATACGCAGTATTTT. The V call is TRBV5-1, the J call TRBJ2-3, with D hard to call. Germline V gives CDR1 SGHRS, CDR2 YFSETQ. The CDR3 is 14 amino acids. V was pared by 0 bases and J by 2 bases, with 7 bases between.

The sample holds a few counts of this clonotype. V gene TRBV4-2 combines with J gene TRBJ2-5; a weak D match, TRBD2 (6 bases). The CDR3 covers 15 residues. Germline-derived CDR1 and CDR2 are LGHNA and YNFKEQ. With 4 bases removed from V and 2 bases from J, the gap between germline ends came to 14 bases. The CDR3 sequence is CASSPDYPWQETQYF. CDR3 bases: TGTGCCAGCAGCCCGGACTACCCGTGGCAAGAGACCCAGTACTTC.

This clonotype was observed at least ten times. The CDR3 DNA is TGCAGCGTTGAGGGGGCAGGGTATGGCTACACCTTC. This sequence encodes CSVEGAGYGYTF. The J gene is TRBJ1-2, the V gene TRBV29-1; a weak D match, TRBD1 (6 bases). The CDR3 length is 12 residues. Germline V CDR1 and CDR2: SQVTM, ANQGSEA. Trimming took off 3 bases at V and 5 bases at J, with 10 bases between the two ends.

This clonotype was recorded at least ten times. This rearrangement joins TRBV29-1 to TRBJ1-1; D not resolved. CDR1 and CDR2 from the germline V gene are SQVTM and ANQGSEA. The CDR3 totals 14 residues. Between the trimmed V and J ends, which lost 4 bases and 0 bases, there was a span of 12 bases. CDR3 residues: CSVVTATMNTEAFF. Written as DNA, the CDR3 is TGCAGCGTTGTAACAGCGACCATGAACACTGAAGCTTTCTTT.

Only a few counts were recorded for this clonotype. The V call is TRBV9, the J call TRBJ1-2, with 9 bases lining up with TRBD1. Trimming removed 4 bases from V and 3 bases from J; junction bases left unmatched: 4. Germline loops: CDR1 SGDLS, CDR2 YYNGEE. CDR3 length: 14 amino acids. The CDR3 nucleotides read TGTGCCAGCAGCTTTCGGACAGGGGACTATGGCTACACCTTC. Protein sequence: CASSFRTGDYGYTF.

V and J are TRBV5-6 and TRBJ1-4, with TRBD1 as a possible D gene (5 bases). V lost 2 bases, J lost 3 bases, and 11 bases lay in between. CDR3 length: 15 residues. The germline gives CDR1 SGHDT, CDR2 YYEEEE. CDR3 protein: CASSLFLGPNEKLFF. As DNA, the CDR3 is TGTGCCAGCAGCTTATTCCTGGGGCCTAATGAAAAACTGTTTTTT.

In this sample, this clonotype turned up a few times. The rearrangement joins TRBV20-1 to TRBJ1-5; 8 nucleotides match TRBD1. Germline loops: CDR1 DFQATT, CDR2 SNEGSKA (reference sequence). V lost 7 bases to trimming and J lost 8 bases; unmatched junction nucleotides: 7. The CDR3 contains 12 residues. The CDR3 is CSVEQGGEPQHF. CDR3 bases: TGCAGTGTTGAACAGGGGGGTGAGCCCCAGCATTTT.